This T cell receptor beta chain was identified in a study of control samples from healthy donors and cancer patients. V lost 4 bases, J lost 3 bases, and 13 bases stayed unmatched. The germline CDR1 and CDR2 sequences are SGHRS and YFSETQ. The CDR3 runs 17 residues. Clones were read by immunoSEQ multiplex PCR, and TCRdb kept only the in-frame ones, dropping some. In the table there are about 120,000 clones, over 85% of which are singletons. The specimen sequenced was blood. The V and J genes are TRBV5-1 and TRBJ2-7, with 10 positions matching TRBD2. This TCR derives from a young man in good health. CDR3 residues: CASSPIMRAGGLYEQYF. The CDR3 bases are TGCGCCAGCAGCCCCATAATGAGAGCGGGGGGGCTCTACGAGCAGTACTTC.